The rows below give T cell receptor beta chains drawn from one sample of a study of blood T cell repertoires in COVID-19. Sequencing was performed with immunoSEQ multiplex PCR; in TCRdb, only in-frame clones are kept and a portion is missing. Of 200,000 to 250,000 clones listed, more than 85% were seen once; the top ten hold about 1.9%. The sample comprised peripheral blood. The receptors stem from a man between 40 and 49 years old with active or convalescent COVID-19. CDR3s leave out the opening cysteine and the closing phenylalanine or tryptophan. D genes are given only for firm matches.

v_gene	j_gene	d_gene	CDR3aa
TRBV9	TRBJ2-7	.	ASSAGPKGTYEQY
TRBV27	TRBJ2-1	TRBD1	ASSAPSTGGTLEQF
TRBV6-5	TRBJ1-2	TRBD1	ATNRQGANYGYT
TRBV6-5	TRBJ1-1	.	ASKRGTEAF
TRBV11-2	TRBJ1-5	.	ASSFTGWGQPQH
TRBV30	TRBJ2-7	TRBD1	AWSLRYRDRGQNEQY
TRBV11-2	TRBJ2-1	TRBD2	ASSSGGLAGPYNEQF
TRBV7-2	TRBJ1-5	TRBD1	ASSFTGAGSNQPQH
TRBV5-6	TRBJ1-1	TRBD1	ASSPRGPGTEAF
TRBV9	TRBJ2-5	.	ASSVGWRETQY
TRBV19	TRBJ1-5	.	ASKDSPLGDGQPQH
TRBV2	TRBJ2-6	.	ASSPAIRGANVLT
TRBV28	TRBJ1-6	.	ASREDGGPAPLH
TRBV19	TRBJ1-4	TRBD1	ASSISGQGTEKLF
TRBV5-1	TRBJ2-7	TRBD1	ASSLDVQGAVRYEQY
TRBV10-1	TRBJ1-5	TRBD1	ASSELAQGAGQPQH
TRBV28	TRBJ1-5	.	ASSFRGTGQPQH
TRBV13	TRBJ2-1	TRBD2	ASSPPGLAGLNEQF
TRBV7-8	TRBJ1-1	.	ASSQGGNTEAF
TRBV5-1	TRBJ1-5	.	ASSPGPGFNQPQH
TRBV4-1	TRBJ1-2	TRBD1	ASSQASARQGTYGYT
TRBV7-6	TRBJ2-5	.	ASSTRQREYQETQY
TRBV2	TRBJ1-2	TRBD1	ASSARQGVYGYT
TRBV2	TRBJ2-5	.	ASTMTQETQY
TRBV19	TRBJ1-1	.	ASSIYRGRTNTEAF
TRBV28	TRBJ1-2	TRBD1	ASSPPGQGLPYGYT
TRBV10-2	TRBJ2-7	TRBD2	ASSEEGGGAYEQY
TRBV11-2	TRBJ1-1	.	ASSFDRSEAF
TRBV30	TRBJ2-4	TRBD2	AWSARTSGRTLAKNIQY
TRBV27	TRBJ2-7	TRBD1	ASSPRTGGRNEQY
TRBV6-6	TRBJ2-5	TRBD1	ASSSGPVRGETQY
TRBV27	TRBJ2-1	.	ASSLSETSYNEQF
TRBV7-8	TRBJ2-4	.	ASSLALAHQNIQY
TRBV21-1	TRBJ1-2	.	ASSKLSYGYT
TRBV19	TRBJ2-7	.	ASGATARAYEQY
TRBV19	TRBJ2-7	TRBD2	ASSIARLADEQY
TRBV7-6	TRBJ1-2	.	ASSLGGPLT
TRBV27	TRBJ2-7	.	ASRSGVPYEQY
TRBV28	TRBJ1-1	.	ASSPDLGGGNTEAF
TRBV10-3	TRBJ1-5	TRBD1	AISEWGQGNPQH
TRBV11-2	TRBJ2-5	TRBD1	ASSFSPGGETQY
TRBV19	TRBJ2-7	TRBD1	ASPQGLIRSEQY
TRBV5-5	TRBJ1-1	TRBD1	ASSTMTGYDGAF
TRBV27	TRBJ1-5	.	ASRSRVSNQPQH
TRBV28	TRBJ2-1	TRBD2	ASTPTPGLAGESSYNEQF
TRBV5-8	TRBJ1-1	TRBD1	ASSHQPGQGNTEAF
TRBV3-1/TRBV3-2	TRBJ2-6	.	ASSQELTGMSGANVLT
TRBV7-9	TRBJ1-2	TRBD1	ASSLGQGNGYT
TRBV3-1/TRBV3-2	TRBJ2-7	TRBD2	ASSPGTSGSYEQY
TRBV27	TRBJ1-3	.	ASSFRDRSSGNTIY
TRBV14	TRBJ2-1	.	ASSPNGAATYNEQF
TRBV7-8	TRBJ2-1	TRBD2	ASSLPKAGGTRDEQF
TRBV3-1/TRBV3-2	TRBJ2-5	TRBD1	ASSQGGRGSQETQY
TRBV25-1	TRBJ1-3	.	ASSEPGGNTIY
TRBV6-4	TRBJ2-3	TRBD1	ASSDSQGADTQY